This TCR beta chain was identified in a study of shared clonotypes between healthy human individuals (dated by TCRdb to the early 2020s). A note on the overall study: The cohort comprised a couple of women and a few men aged 18 to 49 years. For each donor, CD4 naive and CD4 memory were each given three plates, CD8 naive was given two plates, and CD8 memory was given one plate. The study deeply sequenced blood TCR repertoires of 5 or 6 healthy adults to estimate repertoire size and the extent of clonotype sharing between individuals. Different laboratories and diverse techniques were used to prepare libraries and sequence TCR repertoires, to increase sequencing depth and limit assay-specific biases. Leukapheresis yielded between about 0.85 and 9.5 billion PBMCs per donor.

The study at large found these results: Incomplete sequencing was indicated by rarefaction of sorted-subset datasets, despite the large sequencing depth. Naive subsets generally had larger estimated clonotype richness than memory subsets did. Because the study included a small number of donors, the genetic and exposure-history diversity represented was limited. Sampling was restricted to blood, and TCR repertoires in tissue are likely to differ from TCR repertoires in blood. Compared with non-shared clonotypes, the clonotypes found in all four sorted-subset donors had higher generation probabilities. Pairwise subsampling indicated that sequencing depth was expected to affect the degree of clonotype sharing among donors. About 5% of naive CD4, 3.5% of naive CD8, 2.3% of memory CD4, and 0.35% to 0.4% of memory CD8 clonotypes were shared across four donors.

Using the deep immunoSEQ assay, TCR CDR3 regions were amplified from genomic DNA by multiplex PCR. For each cell subset, the extracted genomic DNA was distributed evenly across all wells of several immunoSEQ 96-well plates, and each plate served as one replicate. For sorted subsets, each replicate PCR was loaded with roughly 190 ng genomic DNA, equivalent to some 31,000 T cell genomes. Purified libraries were quantified with a Qubit 3.0 fluorometer, sized on a Bioanalyzer 2100, and re-quantified with the KAPA Library Quantification kit. Every immunoSEQ 96-well plate was sequenced on a dedicated single-read 150-cycle Illumina NextSeq 550 flow cell. The original pipeline was this. The immunoSEQ output contained only junctional sequences without quality scores, so filtering could not match that applied to full-length reads. Sequences were annotated with PyIR, a Python wrapper for IgBLAST v1.9, and V/J genes and CDR3 were assigned using IMGT germline references. Reads with weak V/J assignments (E-value above 1e-6), missing CDR3, stop codons, out-of-frame junctions, or ambiguous translated residues were removed. V3J clonotypes were defined by identical inferred V gene, J gene, and CDR3 amino acid sequence. The percentage overlap between two repertoires was calculated by dividing the number of shared unique clonotypes by the size of the smaller repertoire. Three approaches were used to assess repertoire richness: RTK rarefaction, the Chao1 estimator, and Recon v2.1 estimates of unobserved clonotypes. Generation probabilities for all TCRbeta clonotypes obtained by the gDNA method from a handful of donors were computed using OLGA. The clones in this table, taken by TCRdb from immuneACCESS, are in-frame only. Not every clone is retained; where verified, under half of the shortfall comes from an unresolved V gene, and the cause of the rest is unknown. The V and J calls and the clone size are those of that table, but D and trimming were determined from the DNA. Here the sample has under 750,000 clones; roughly 72% occur a single time. The leading ten clones occupy more than 1.5% of the sample.

This clone has more than one count but fewer than ten. The antigen it recognizes is unknown. Per-nucleotide qualities are absent, and no much larger clonotype sits a single base away. Reading from cysteine to phenylalanine, the CDR3 counts 14 amino acids. Just the 42-base CDR3 DNA is kept, in frame starting at base 1. CDR1 MNHNS and CDR2 SASEGT were looked up in the germline V gene. Between the V and J ends, shortened by 8 bases and 1 base respectively, the junction contains 12 bases. Healthy HIV-negative adults with no recently reported acute infections or vaccinations were included as donors. All donors were Caucasian adults living in Nashville, Tennessee, USA. CD4+ T cells were enriched through magnetic negative selection, after which naive cells were positively selected on CD45RA and the remaining negative fraction served as the memory subset. Blood was collected by leukapheresis, and PBMCs were isolated by Ficoll-Histopaque density gradient centrifugation and then cryopreserved in liquid nitrogen vapor phase. Analytical flow cytometry was used to check the purity and quantity of each magnetically sorted T cell population. Genomic DNA was isolated from each sorted fraction and quantified by UV absorbance on a Nanodrop 2000c.

The source is a woman aged 25-40 years in good health. Sequences were obtained from memory CD4+ T cells sorted from blood. This specimen's cell subset or site label, per the study, means: CD45RA-negative fraction. Recombination joined TRBV6-1 with TRBJ1-3; matching of 5 bases hints at TRBD1 as the D gene. In nucleotides, the sequence is TGTGCCAGCCTAACAGGCACGTCTGGAAACACCATATATTTT. Its product reads: CASLTGTSGNTIYF.